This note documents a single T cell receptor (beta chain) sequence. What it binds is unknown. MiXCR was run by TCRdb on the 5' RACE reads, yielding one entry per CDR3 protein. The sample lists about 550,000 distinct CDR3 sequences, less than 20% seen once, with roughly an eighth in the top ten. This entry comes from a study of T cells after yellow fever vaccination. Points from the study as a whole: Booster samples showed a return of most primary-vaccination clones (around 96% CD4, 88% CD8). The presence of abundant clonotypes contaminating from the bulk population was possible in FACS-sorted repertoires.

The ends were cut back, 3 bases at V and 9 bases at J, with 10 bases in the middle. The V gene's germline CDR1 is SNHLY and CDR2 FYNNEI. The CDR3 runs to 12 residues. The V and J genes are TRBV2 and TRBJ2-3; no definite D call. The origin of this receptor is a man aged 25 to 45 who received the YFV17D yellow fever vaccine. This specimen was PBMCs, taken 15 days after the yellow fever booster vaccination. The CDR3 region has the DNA TGTGCCAGCAGTGATTCTGTTAGAACGCAGTATTTT. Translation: CASSDSVRTQYF.